This passage covers 18 T cell receptor beta chains from one sample sequenced in a study of T cell clonality in common variable immunodeficiency. Only in-frame clones appear in the TCRdb table, and some are missing; sequencing was by immunoSEQ multiplex PCR. The table lists around 42,000 clones, with no singletons. The specimen sequenced was peripheral blood mononuclear cells. All receptors come from a person aged 18 to 75 in good health.

This clone was detected ten times or more. From the germline J gene comes the end of the CDR3, since the read stops 3 residues before it. The genes are TRBV13 and TRBJ1-6; 8 nucleotides match TRBD1. This CDR3 comprises 16 residues. CDR1 and CDR2 from the germline V gene are PRHDT and FYEKMQ (reference sequence). After removal of 2 bases from V and 8 bases from J, the junction contained 8 bases not matched to a gene. The covered CDR3 bases are TGTGCCAGCAGCTTACCGGGACAGGCCGGGGATTCACCC. This encodes CASSLPGQAGDSP. In full, the CDR3 reads CASSLPGQAGDSPLHF.

As regards this clone: A much bigger clone sits one base away, suggesting this may be a read error. The read halts 3 residues ahead of the CDR3 end, with the missing end drawn from the germline J gene. V usage is TRBV7-9 and J usage is TRBJ2-3; perhaps TRBD2 as D (5 bases). The CDR3 length is 15 residues. CDR1 and CDR2 from the germline V gene are SEHNR and FQNEAQ (reference sequence). The DNA read from the CDR3 is TGTGCCAGCAGTGCCAGCGGCGATAGCAATCAGCCG. This codes for CASSASGDSNQP. The entire CDR3 reads CASSASGDSNQPQYF.

This clone was counted ten times or more. The DNA ends 3 residues before the CDR3 does, and the rest of the CDR3 is filled in from the germline J gene. The chain couples TRBV19 to TRBJ1-3; TRBD1 might be the D (6 bases). This CDR3 has 16 amino acids. CDR1 and CDR2 from the germline V gene are LNHDA and SQIVND (reference sequence). Between the trimmed V and J ends, which lost 4 bases and 0 bases, there was a span of 13 bases. The CDR3 is CASSTPDRTSGNTIYF. The CDR3 DNA, read in part, is TGTGCCAGTAGTACTCCCGACAGGACCTCTGGAAACACC.

This clone was seen ten or more times. The read stops 3 residues short of the end of the CDR3; the missing end is completed from the germline J gene. The chain has TRBV19 and TRBJ1-5; tentatively, D is TRBD1 (5 bases). Germline CDR1 is LNHDA and CDR2 is SQIVND (reference sequence). V was clipped by 3 bases and J by 6 bases, with 9 bases between them. The CDR3 is 13 amino acids. The CDR3 bases that were read are TGTGCCAGTAGTATGAGCCAGGGTCAGCCC. It is translated as CASSMSQGQP. The entire CDR3 reads CASSMSQGQPQHF.

This clone has ten or more counts. The read stops 3 residues short of the end of the CDR3; the missing end is completed from the germline J gene. This sequence joins TRBV30 and TRBJ2-2, with 7 bases that match TRBD1. Germline V gene sequence: CDR1 GTSNPN, CDR2 SVGIG (reference sequence). The CDR3 is 15 residues long. The CDR3 protein is CAWNYRGGLNEKLFF. The DNA read from the CDR3 is TGTGCCTGGAACTACAGGGGTGGGCTTAATGAAAAG.

The sample holds many counts of this clone. The CDR3 extends 3 residues past the end of the read, so its final part is completed from the germline J gene. V usage is TRBV5-5 and J usage is TRBJ2-1; 8 bases are a match to TRBD1. Germline V CDR1 and CDR2: SGHKS, YYEKEE (reference sequence). Losses at the gene ends were 6 bases for V and 4 bases for J; bases not matched to a gene: 6. The CDR3 has 14 amino acids. CDR3 DNA, as far as it was read: TGTGCCAGCAACCCGACAGGGGCATACAATGAG. It encodes CASNPTGAYNE. The entire CDR3 is CASNPTGAYNEQFF.

There are many counts of this clone. The CDR3 goes on 3 residues after the read ends, and that part is filled in from the germline J gene. This rearrangement joins TRBV2 to TRBJ2-5, with 7 bases lining up with TRBD1. Germline-derived CDR1 and CDR2 are SNHLY and FYNNEI. The CDR3 is 15 amino acids. The V segment lost 6 bases and the J segment 5 bases; nucleotides outside the gene matches: 12. Here the CDR3 reads CASRLDRVTGETQYF. CDR3 DNA, as far as it was read: TGTGCCAGCAGACTCGACAGGGTGACCGGCGAGACC.

This clone came up many times. Within the sample, other DNA sequences also encode this same CDR3. Incomplete CDR3 DNA: TGTGCCATCAGTGAGTCGCATTCGGGTTTTAGTGAGGCCTACGAG. Translation: CAISESHSGFSEAYE. The CDR3 as a whole reads CAISESHSGFSEAYEQYF. V and J are TRBV10-3 and TRBJ2-7; D call uncertain. The CDR3 end is not reached by the read, which stops 3 residues before it; the germline J gene fills it in. V was trimmed by 0 bases and J by 2 bases, leaving 20 bases between them. CDR1 ENHRY and CDR2 SYGVKD come from the germline V gene. The CDR3 runs to 18 residues.

This clone was detected many times. The CDR3 end is not reached by the read, which stops 3 residues before it; the germline J gene fills it in. The rearrangement uses TRBV19 and TRBJ2-6; D may be TRBD1 (6 bases). CDR3 size: 16 residues. Germline CDR1 and CDR2: LNHDA and SQIVND (reference sequence). V was pared by 3 bases and J by 3 bases, with 12 bases between. The CDR3: CASSIFTGFGANVLTF. The sequenced CDR3 bases are TGTGCCAGTAGTATTTTTACAGGGTTTGGGGCCAACGTC.

Remarks on this clone: The CDR3 extends 3 residues past the end of the read, so its final part is completed from the germline J gene. The genes are TRBV11-1 and TRBJ2-5, with 7 bases matching TRBD2. The CDR3 has 15 residues. After removal of 1 base from V and 5 bases from J, the junction contained 7 bases not matched to a gene. CDR1 SGHAT and CDR2 FQDESV come from the germline V gene (reference sequence). The CDR3 loop reads CASSLGSGFVETQYF. CDR3 bases read: TGTGCCAGCAGCTTAGGTAGCGGGTTCGTGGAGACC.

Partial CDR3 DNA: TGCGCCAGCAGCTTGGAGGGGGTATCCTACGAG. Residues: CASSLEGVSYE. The full CDR3 reads CASSLEGVSYEQYF. The chain links TRBV5-1 to TRBJ2-7; tentative D call: TRBD1 (6 bases). The read falls 3 residues short of the CDR3 end, and the missing part is taken from the germline J gene. The CDR3 has 14 amino acids. The V gene's germline CDR1 is SGHRS and CDR2 YFSETQ. Trimming cost V 0 bases and J 1 base, with 8 bases left between them. The whole variable domain, remainder taken from reference TRBV5-1 and TRBJ2-7, is KAGVTQTPRYLIKTRGQQVTLSCSPISGHRSVSWYQQTPGQGLQFLFEYFSETQRNKGNFPGRFSGRQFSNSRSEMNVSTLELGDSALYLCASSLEGVSYEQYFGPGTRLTVT.

The table lists this clone with a few counts. The read stops 3 residues short of the end of the CDR3; the missing end is completed from the germline J gene. V and J are TRBV7-3 and TRBJ2-7; D perhaps matches TRBD2 (5 bases). The CDR3 consists of 13 residues. The V end lost 8 bases, the J end lost 2 bases, and 13 bases lay between the germline ends. CDR1 SGHTA and CDR2 FQGTGA come from the germline V gene. CDR3 residues: CASSAGLTYEQYF. The covered CDR3 bases are TGTGCCAGCTCCGCGGGCCTTACCTACGAG.

This clone occurred many times. The CDR3 goes on 3 residues after the read ends, and that part is filled in from the germline J gene. This rearrangement joins TRBV18 to TRBJ1-3, with D uncertain. V lost 0 bases to trimming and J lost 3 bases, with 9 bases between them. Germline V gene lookup returns CDR1 KGHSH and CDR2 LQKENI. This CDR3 is built from 15 residues. The CDR3 sequence: CASSPPKGFGNTIYF. The CDR3 bases that were read are TGTGCCAGCTCACCACCTAAAGGGTTTGGAAACACC.

In its sample, this clone was seen many times. The CDR3 end is not reached by the read, which stops 3 residues before it; the germline J gene fills it in. The chain has TRBV18 and TRBJ2-5; D possibly corresponds to TRBD2 (6 bases). The length of the CDR3 is 15 residues. The ends were cut back, 2 bases at V and 2 bases at J, with 12 bases in the middle. Germline CDR1 KGHSH, CDR2 LQKENI. CDR3 DNA (partial): TGTGCCAGCTCACCAGGGGCGGGGACTCAAGAGACC. Amino acids: CASSPGAGTQET. The whole CDR3 reads CASSPGAGTQETQYF.

A few counts support this clone. The CDR3 protein is CASTSTRADGYTF. The sequenced CDR3 bases are TGTGCCAGCACCTCAACCAGGGCGGATGGC. The genes are TRBV7-9 and TRBJ1-2, with a tentative D call TRBD1 (5 bases). The CDR3 end is not reached by the read, which stops 3 residues before it; the germline J gene fills it in. Trimming shortened V by 7 bases and J by 6 bases, and 15 bases separated the two germline ends. Per germline, CDR1 SEHNR and CDR2 FQNEAQ (reference sequence). The CDR3 contains 13 residues.

This clone was seen at least ten times. The read terminates 3 residues before the CDR3 end, so the remaining end is supplied by the germline J gene. The rearrangement joins TRBV20-1 to TRBJ1-1; 10 positions match TRBD1. The V and J ends lost 1 base and 3 bases, in that order; junction bases with no gene match: 5. The CDR3 spans 15 residues. The germline gives CDR1 DFQATT, CDR2 SNEGSKA (reference sequence). Incomplete CDR3 DNA: TGCAGTGCTAGAGGTCAGGACAGGGGGGACACTGAA. This sequence encodes CSARGQDRGDTE. The entire CDR3 is CSARGQDRGDTEAFF.

This clone appeared many times. The CDR3 end lies 3 residues beyond the end of the read and is filled in from the germline J gene. The chain links TRBV20-1 to TRBJ2-1, with TRBD1 matching 7 bases. V lost 4 bases, J lost 4 bases, and 13 bases stayed unmatched. CDR3 length: 16 residues. Germline-derived CDR1 and CDR2 are DFQATT and SNEGSKA (reference sequence). CDR3 bases read: TGCAGTGCTAAATTAGGTTGGGACAGAGGATACAATGAG. It codes for CSAKLGWDRGYNE. The full CDR3 protein is CSAKLGWDRGYNEQFF.

This clone was detected many times. An end of the junction does not agree with germline; a read error may underlie this. Incomplete CDR3 DNA: TGTGCTAGCAGCTCCCAGGGGGCAACTAATGAAAAA. Its protein product is CASSSQGATNEK. The whole CDR3 is CASSSQGATNEKLFF. The V call is TRBV7-7, the J call TRBJ1-4; 7 nucleotides match TRBD1. The read gets to within 3 residues of the CDR3 end, and the germline J gene fills in the rest. This CDR3 has 15 amino acids. Germline V CDR1 and CDR2: SSHAT, FNYEAQ (reference sequence). Based on the CDR3 plus reference TRBV7-7 and TRBJ1-4, the full variable domain is GAGVSQSPRYKVTKRGQDVTLRCDPISSHATLYWYQQALGQGPEFLTYFNYEAQPDKSGLPSDRFSAERPEGSISTLTIQRTEQRDSAMYRCASSSQGATNEKLFFGSGTQLSVL.